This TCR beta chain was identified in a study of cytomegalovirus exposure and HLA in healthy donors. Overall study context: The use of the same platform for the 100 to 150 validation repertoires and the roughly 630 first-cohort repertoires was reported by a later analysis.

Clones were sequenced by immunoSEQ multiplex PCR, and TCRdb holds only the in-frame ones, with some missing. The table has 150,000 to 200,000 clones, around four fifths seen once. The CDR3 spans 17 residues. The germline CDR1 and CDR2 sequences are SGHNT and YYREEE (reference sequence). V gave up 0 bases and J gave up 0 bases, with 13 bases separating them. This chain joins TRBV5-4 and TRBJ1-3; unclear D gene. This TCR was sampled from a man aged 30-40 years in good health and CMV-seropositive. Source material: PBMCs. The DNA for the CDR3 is TGTGCCAGCAGCTTGGAGGCATCTGGAGCCTCTGGAAACACCATATATTTT. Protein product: CASSLEASGASGNTIYF.